A selection of T cell receptor beta chains follows, all from one sample in a study of blood T cell repertoires in COVID-19. This table comes from immunoSEQ multiplex PCR, and its TCRdb copy is limited to in-frame clones, with some not included. The sample has approximately 61,000 clones, about 90% seen once. Input material: peripheral blood. These receptors were obtained from a human donor in a cohort sampled during active COVID-19. Both conserved end residues are part of each CDR3. D genes are given only for firm matches.

d_gene,v_gene,CDR3aa
.,TRBV5-6,CASSLDQGWGNTIYF
.,TRBV5-1,CASSEGGPAPNEAFF
TRBD1,TRBV24-1,CATRGSGTGHEQFF
.,TRBV5-1,CASSLHLGADTEAFF
TRBD2,TRBV7-2,CASSLTSGRSYNEQFF
.,TRBV19,CASIEVNTGELFF
TRBD2,TRBV19,CASSHQAGGPGGELFF
TRBD2,TRBV10-2,CASIAAGGPYEQYF
.,TRBV27,CASSFSGYNEQFF
.,TRBV27,CASSSVGDTGELFF
TRBD1,TRBV28,CASSMGQGAYQPQHF
.,TRBV18,CASSPGLSDTQYF
TRBD1,TRBV30,CAWLGQGTDTQYF
TRBD2,TRBV29-1,CSVLRLAGGSNEQFF
TRBD1,TRBV27,CASSSRSRGVEKLFF
TRBD1,TRBV29-1,CSVESGGRNTIYF
.,TRBV5-4,CASSPYLGGSTDTQYF
TRBD1,TRBV5-1,CASSSPGQRTDTQYF
.,TRBV6-5,CASSYLSRASYEQYF
TRBD1,TRBV10-3,CASTSRDRAYEQYF
.,TRBV2,CASSEGRGRRTSYEQYF
.,TRBV7-9,CASSSRGAGDSYGYTF
.,TRBV11-2,CASSREPYSNQPQHF
.,TRBV11-2,CASSLDQGVRTEAFF
.,TRBV7-3,CASSFEGTDTQYF
TRBD1,TRBV29-1,CSVVGTDSNQPQHF
TRBD2,TRBV7-9,CASSLARREVPHNEQFF
.,TRBV5-1,CASSLVGLEQYF
.,TRBV27,CASSPTYNYGYTF
.,TRBV6-5,CASNNGAVQYF
TRBD1,TRBV7-9,CASRPTGNNSPLHF
.,TRBV2,CASVYRASNQPQHF
.,TRBV18,CASSEGPGNSPLHF
.,TRBV6-1,CASSESAVGNTIYF
.,TRBV30,CAWTGSSNQPQHF
TRBD1,TRBV27,CASSRDRGHTEAFF
TRBD1,TRBV11-2,CASSQGVGNTEAFF
TRBD1,TRBV28,CASRSQGPPYEQYF
.,TRBV9,CASSTSRVYSNTGELFF
.,TRBV7-8,CASSFGYEGGSPLHF
.,TRBV7-9,CASSSAGANVLTF
TRBD2,TRBV7-2,CASSPGLAFYEQYF
.,TRBV9,CASSPWGSSYNSPLHF
TRBD2,TRBV7-6,CASSLRGGSSYNEQFF
TRBD1,TRBV18,CASSPSGTGREQYF
.,TRBV15,CATSRLGAEQFF
.,TRBV7-9,CASSSYRAPYEQYF
.,TRBV7-9,CASVQNEQFF
.,TRBV4-2,CASSQGGARGNMKNEQYF
TRBD2,TRBV27,CASSRSGTSRKGQFF
TRBD1,TRBV5-6,CASSSTRDRGFKAFF